The present T cell receptor (beta chain) was sequenced within a study of Graves' ophthalmopathy and Graves' hyperthyroidism. Points from the study as a whole: Blood was where most expanded thyroid clonotypes above 0.001 frequency also turned up.

About this clonotype itself: Its cognate antigen is unknown.

V dropped 6 bases and J dropped 2 bases, with 13 bases sitting between them. The CDR3 sequence is 14 residues long. CDR1 is MGHDK, CDR2 SYGVNS, per germline. As the template, RNA transcripts were used to amplify TCR beta CDR3 regions. Following a first-round RT-PCR that used HTBI primers, a second-round multiplex PCR was carried out. TCRdb redid the calling of the multiplex PCR reads with MiXCR, one entry per CDR3 protein. This table has roughly 700,000 distinct CDR3 sequences, approximately 40% appearing once. A diagnosis was made from clinical symptoms together with serum thyroxine, TRAb, thyroid ultrasound and orbital computed tomography.

The clonotype originates from an adult man with Graves' ophthalmopathy. The sample was peripheral blood. The genes are TRBV25-1 and TRBJ2-5; D perhaps matches TRBD2 (5 bases). The CDR3 is CASSIKPGQETQYF. The CDR3 DNA follows: TGTGCCAGCAGCATAAAACCGGGACAAGAGACCCAGTACTTC.